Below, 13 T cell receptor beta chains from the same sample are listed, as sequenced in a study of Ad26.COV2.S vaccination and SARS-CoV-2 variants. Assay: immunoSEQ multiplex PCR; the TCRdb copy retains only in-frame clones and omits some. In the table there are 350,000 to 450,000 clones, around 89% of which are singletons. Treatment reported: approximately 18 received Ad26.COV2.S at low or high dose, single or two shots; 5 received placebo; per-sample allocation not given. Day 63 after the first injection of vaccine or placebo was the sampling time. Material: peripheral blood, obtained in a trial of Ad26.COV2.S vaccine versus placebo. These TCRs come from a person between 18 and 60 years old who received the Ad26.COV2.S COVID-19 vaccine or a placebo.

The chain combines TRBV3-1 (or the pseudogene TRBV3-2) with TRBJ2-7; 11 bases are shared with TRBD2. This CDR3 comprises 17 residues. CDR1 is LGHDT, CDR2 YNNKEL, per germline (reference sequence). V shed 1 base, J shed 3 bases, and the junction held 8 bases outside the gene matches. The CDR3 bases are TGTGCCAGCAGCCAAGGCGGGAGTAGCGGGAGGGTCTACGAGCAGTACTTC. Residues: CASSQGGSSGRVYEQYF.

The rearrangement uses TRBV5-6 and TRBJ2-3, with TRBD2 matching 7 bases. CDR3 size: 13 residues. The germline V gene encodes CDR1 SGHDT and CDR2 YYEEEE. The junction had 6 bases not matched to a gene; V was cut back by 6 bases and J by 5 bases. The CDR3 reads CASISPGGDTQYF. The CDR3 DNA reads TGTGCCAGCATCTCCCCGGGGGGAGATACGCAGTATTTT.

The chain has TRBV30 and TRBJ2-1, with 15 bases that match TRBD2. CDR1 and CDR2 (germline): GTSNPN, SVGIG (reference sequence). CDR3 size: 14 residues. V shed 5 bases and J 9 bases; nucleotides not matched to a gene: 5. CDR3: CAWARTSGRGEQFF. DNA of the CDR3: TGTGCCTGGGCCAGGACTAGCGGGAGGGGTGAGCAGTTCTTC. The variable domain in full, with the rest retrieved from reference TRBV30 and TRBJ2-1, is SQTIHQWPATLVQPVGSPLSLECTVEGTSNPNLYWYRQAAGRGLQLLFYSVGIGQISSEVPQNLSASRPQDRQFILSSKKLLLSDSGFYLCAWARTSGRGEQFFGPGTRLTVL.

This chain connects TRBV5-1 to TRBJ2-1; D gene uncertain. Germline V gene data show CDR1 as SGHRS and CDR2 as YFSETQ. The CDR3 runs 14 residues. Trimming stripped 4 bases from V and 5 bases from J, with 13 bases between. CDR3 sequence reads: CASSASRTDNEQFF. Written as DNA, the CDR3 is TGCGCCAGCAGCGCCTCTAGGACGGACAATGAGCAGTTCTTC.

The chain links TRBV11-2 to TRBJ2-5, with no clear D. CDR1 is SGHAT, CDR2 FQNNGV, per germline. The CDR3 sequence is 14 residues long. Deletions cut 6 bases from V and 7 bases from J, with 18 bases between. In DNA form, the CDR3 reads TGTGCCAGCAGTCTAGATCAAAAGTGGGGGACCCAGTACTTC. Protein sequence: CASSLDQKWGTQYF. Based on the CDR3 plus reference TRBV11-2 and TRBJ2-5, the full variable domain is EAGVAQSPRYKIIEKRQSVAFWCNPISGHATLYWYQQILGQGPKLLIQFQNNGVVDDSQLPKDRFSAERLKGVDSTLKIQPAKLEDSAVYLCASSLDQKWGTQYFGPGTRLLVL.

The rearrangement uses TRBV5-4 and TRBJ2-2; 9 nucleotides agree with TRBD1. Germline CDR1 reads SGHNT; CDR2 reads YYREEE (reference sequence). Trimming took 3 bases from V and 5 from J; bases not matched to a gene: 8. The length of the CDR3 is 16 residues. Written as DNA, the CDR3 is TGTGCCAGCAGCTCCCAACAGGGGGCGAGGACCGGGGAGCTGTTTTTT. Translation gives CASSSQQGARTGELFF.

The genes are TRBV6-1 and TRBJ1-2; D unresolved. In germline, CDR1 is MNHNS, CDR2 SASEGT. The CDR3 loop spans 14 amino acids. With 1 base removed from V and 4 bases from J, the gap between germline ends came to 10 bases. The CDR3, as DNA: TGTGCCAGCAGTGAAGAGGCGGTCGGCTATGGCTACACCTTC. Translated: CASSEEAVGYGYTF.

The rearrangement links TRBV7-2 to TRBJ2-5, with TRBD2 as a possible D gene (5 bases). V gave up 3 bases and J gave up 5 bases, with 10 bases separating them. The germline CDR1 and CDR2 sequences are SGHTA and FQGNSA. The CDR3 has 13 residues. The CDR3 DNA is TGTGCCAGCAGCTTGGGAGCGTGGGAGACCCAGTACTTC. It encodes CASSLGAWETQYF.

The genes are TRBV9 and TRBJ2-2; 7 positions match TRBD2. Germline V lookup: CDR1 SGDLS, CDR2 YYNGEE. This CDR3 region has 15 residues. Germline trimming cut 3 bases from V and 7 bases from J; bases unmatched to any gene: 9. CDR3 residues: CASSESGTPIGELFF. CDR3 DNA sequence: TGTGCCAGCAGCGAGAGCGGGACCCCCATCGGGGAGCTGTTTTTT.

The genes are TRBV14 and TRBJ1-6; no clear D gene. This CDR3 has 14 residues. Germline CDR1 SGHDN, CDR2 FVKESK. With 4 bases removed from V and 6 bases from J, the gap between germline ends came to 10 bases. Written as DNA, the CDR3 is TGTGCCAGCAGCCTGAGGGCTCTTAATTCACCCCTCCACTTT. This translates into CASSLRALNSPLHF. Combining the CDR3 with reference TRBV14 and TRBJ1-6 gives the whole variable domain EAGVTQFPSHSVIEKGQTVTLRCDPISGHDNLYWYRRVMGKEIKFLLHFVKESKQDESGMPNNRFLAERTGGTYSTLKVQPAELEDSGVYFCASSLRALNSPLHFGNGTRLTVT.

CDR3 protein: CASSEELGGLEAFF. The CDR3 DNA reads TGTGCCAGCAGTGAAGAATTAGGAGGACTTGAAGCTTTCTTT. The rearrangement links TRBV2 to TRBJ1-1; no firm D call. Germline-derived CDR1 and CDR2 are SNHLY and FYNNEI. V lost 1 base and J 7 bases, leaving 13 bases between the germline ends. CDR3 length: 14 residues. The whole variable domain, remainder taken from reference TRBV2 and TRBJ1-1, is EPEVTQTPSHQVTQMGQEVILRCVPISNHLYFYWYRQILGQKVEFLVSFYNNEISEKSEIFDDQFSVERPDGSNFTLKIRSTKLEDSAMYFCASSEELGGLEAFFGQGTRLTVV.

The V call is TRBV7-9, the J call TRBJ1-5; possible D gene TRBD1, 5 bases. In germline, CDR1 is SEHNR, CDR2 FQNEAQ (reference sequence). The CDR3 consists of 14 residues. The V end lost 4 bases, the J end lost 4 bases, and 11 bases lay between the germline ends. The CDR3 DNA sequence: TGTGCCAGCAGCTCCGAGGGGAGGAATCAGCCCCAGCATTTT. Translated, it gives CASSSEGRNQPQHF.

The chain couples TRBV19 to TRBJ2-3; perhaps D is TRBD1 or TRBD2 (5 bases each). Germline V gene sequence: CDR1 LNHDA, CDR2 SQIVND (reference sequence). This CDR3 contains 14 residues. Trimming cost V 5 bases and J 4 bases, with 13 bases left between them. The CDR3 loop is CASSGGRESDTQYF. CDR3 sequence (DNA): TGTGCCAGTAGTGGGGGTAGGGAATCAGATACGCAGTATTTT.